This T cell receptor beta chain emerged from a study of shared clonotypes between healthy human individuals. It was around 220 ng DNA, 31,000 or so T cell genomes, that sorted-subset replicate PCRs used. Authors' data handling: For the immunoSEQ data, sequences were junction-only without quality scores, so filtering differed. TCRdb's copy holds only in-frame clones and misses some; the assay was immunoSEQ multiplex PCR. V and J calls and clone size are those listed in that table; D and trimming were worked out from the DNA. The table shows approximately 640,000 clones, with 60% to 80% occurring only once. Germline V CDR1 and CDR2: SGHKS, YYEKEE (reference sequence). CDR3 length: 15 residues. V was pared by 4 bases and J by 6 bases, with 9 bases of the junction left unmatched. Findings of the study overall: Limited genetic and exposure-history diversity came from having few donors.

CD4+ cells yielded CD45RA+ naive and CD45RA-negative memory subsets. Of note for this clone: The antigen is not known.

The sequencing input was memory CD4+ T cells sorted from blood. Subset denoted: CD45RA-negative fraction. This chain connects TRBV5-5 to TRBJ2-3; 9 bases agree with TRBD2. This TCR was recovered from a woman aged 25 to 39 in good health. The CDR3 loop reads CASSPQREARDTQYF. CDR3 nucleotide sequence: TGTGCCAGCAGCCCGCAGCGGGAGGCACGGGATACGCAGTATTTT.